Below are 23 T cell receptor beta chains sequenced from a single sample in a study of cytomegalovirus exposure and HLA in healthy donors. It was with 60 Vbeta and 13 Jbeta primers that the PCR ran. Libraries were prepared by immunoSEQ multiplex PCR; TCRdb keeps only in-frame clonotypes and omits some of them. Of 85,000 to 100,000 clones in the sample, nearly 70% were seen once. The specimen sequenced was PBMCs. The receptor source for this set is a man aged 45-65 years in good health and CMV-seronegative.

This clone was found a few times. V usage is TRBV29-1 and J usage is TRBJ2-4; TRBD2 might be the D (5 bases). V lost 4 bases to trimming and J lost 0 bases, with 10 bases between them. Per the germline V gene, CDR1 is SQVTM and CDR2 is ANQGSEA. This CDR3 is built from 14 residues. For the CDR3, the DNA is TGCAGCGTTGTGGCAGGACTAGCCAAAAACATTCAGTACTTC. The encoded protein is CSVVAGLAKNIQYF.

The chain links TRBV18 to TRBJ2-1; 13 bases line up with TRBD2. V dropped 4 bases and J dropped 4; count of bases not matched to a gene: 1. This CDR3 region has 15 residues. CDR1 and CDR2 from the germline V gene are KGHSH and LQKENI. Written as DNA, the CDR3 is TGTGCCAGCTCACTACTAGCGGGAGGGTACAATGAGCAGTTCTTC. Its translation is CASSLLAGGYNEQFF. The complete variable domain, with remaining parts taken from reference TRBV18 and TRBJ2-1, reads NAGVMQNPRHLVRRRGQEARLRCSPMKGHSHVYWYRQLPEEGLKFMVYLQKENIIDESGMPKERFSAEFPKEGPSILRIQQVVRGDSAAYFCASSLLAGGYNEQFFGPGTRLTVL.

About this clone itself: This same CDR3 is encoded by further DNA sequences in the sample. This chain's CDR3 is CASSRAGASTDTQYF. CDR3 coding DNA: TGTGCCAGCAGCCGAGCGGGGGCTAGCACAGATACGCAGTATTTT. The chain joins TRBV5-4 to TRBJ2-3, with TRBD2 matching over 8 bases. Germline values: CDR1 SGHNT, CDR2 YYREEE (reference sequence). The CDR3 consists of 15 residues. Trimming took 4 bases from V and 0 from J; bases not matched to a gene: 4.

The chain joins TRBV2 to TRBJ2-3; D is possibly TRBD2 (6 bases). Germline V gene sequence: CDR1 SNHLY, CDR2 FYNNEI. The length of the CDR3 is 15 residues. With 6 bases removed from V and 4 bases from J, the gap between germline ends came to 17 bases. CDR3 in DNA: TGTGCCAGCAGCCGGGAGTCGGGAGTGCCAGATACGCAGTATTTT. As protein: CASSRESGVPDTQYF.

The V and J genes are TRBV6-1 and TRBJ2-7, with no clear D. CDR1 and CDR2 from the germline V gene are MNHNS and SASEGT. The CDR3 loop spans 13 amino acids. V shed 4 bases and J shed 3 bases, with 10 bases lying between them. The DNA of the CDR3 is TGTGCCAGCAGTGGGGTCAGTAACTACGAGCAGTACGTC. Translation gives CASSGVSNYEQYV.

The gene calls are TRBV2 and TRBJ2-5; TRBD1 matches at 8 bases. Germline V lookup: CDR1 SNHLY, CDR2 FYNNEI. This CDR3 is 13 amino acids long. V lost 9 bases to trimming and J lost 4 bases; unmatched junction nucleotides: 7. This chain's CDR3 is CASTTGEGETQYF. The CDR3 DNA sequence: TGTGCCAGTACGACAGGGGAAGGAGAGACCCAGTACTTC. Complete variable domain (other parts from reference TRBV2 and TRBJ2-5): EPEVTQTPSHQVTQMGQEVILRCVPISNHLYFYWYRQILGQKVEFLVSFYNNEISEKSEIFDDQFSVERPDGSNFTLKIRSTKLEDSAMYFCASTTGEGETQYFGPGTRLLVL.

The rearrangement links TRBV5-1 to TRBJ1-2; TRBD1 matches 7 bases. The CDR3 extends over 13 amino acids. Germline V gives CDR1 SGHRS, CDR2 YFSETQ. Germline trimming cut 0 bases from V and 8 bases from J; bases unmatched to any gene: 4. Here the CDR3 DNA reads TGCGCCAGCAGCTTGGGACAGGGCGAAGGCTACACCTTC. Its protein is CASSLGQGEGYTF.

The CDR3 DNA reads TGCGCCAGCAGTGGCAGACAGGGCCCTGGCTACACCTTC. This codes for CASSGRQGPGYTF. The genes are TRBV10-1 and TRBJ1-2; the match to TRBD1 covers 7 bases. The CDR3 runs to 13 residues. V was clipped by 4 bases and J by 7 bases; unmatched bases: 6. Germline CDR1 and CDR2: WNHNN and SYGVQD (reference sequence).

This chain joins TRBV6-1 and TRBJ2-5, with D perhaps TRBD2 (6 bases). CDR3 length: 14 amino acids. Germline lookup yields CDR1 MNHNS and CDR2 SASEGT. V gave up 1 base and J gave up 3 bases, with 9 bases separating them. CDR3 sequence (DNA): TGTGCCAGCAGTGAAGGGGGACTGAAAGAGACCCAGTACTTC. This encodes CASSEGGLKETQYF.

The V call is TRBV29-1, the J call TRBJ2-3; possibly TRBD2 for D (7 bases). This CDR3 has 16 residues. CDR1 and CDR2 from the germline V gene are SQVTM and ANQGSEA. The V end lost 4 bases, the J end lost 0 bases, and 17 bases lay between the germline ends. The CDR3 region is CSVGGVGGVSTDTQYF. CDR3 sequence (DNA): TGCAGCGTTGGTGGGGTAGGGGGGGTGAGCACAGATACGCAGTATTTT.

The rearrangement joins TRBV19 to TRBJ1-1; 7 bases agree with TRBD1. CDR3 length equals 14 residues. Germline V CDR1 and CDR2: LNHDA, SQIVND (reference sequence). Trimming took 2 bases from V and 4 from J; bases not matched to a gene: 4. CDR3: CASSIIPGGTEAFF. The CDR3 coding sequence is TGTGCCAGTAGTATAATTCCAGGGGGCACTGAAGCTTTCTTT.

This CDR3 reads CASSFRQESYEQYF. CDR3 DNA sequence: TGTGCCAGCAGCTTCCGACAGGAGAGCTACGAGCAGTACTTC. The chain carries TRBV5-6 and TRBJ2-7, with D possibly TRBD1 on 6 matching bases. Germline V gene sequence: CDR1 SGHDT, CDR2 YYEEEE. V lost 2 bases and J 3 bases, leaving 12 bases between the germline ends. CDR3 length: 14 residues.

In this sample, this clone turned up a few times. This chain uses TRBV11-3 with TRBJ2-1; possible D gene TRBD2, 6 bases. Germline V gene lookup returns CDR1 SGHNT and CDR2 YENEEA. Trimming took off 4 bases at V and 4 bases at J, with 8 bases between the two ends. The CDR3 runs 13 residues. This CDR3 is CASSSGGYNEQFF. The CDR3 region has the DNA TGTGCCAGCAGCTCCGGGGGATACAATGAGCAGTTCTTC.

The CDR3 DNA reads as TGCGCCAGCAGCTCAAGACCACAGGGAGAGGACTTCTACGAGCAGTACTTC. This codes for CASSSRPQGEDFYEQYF. V and J are TRBV5-1 and TRBJ2-7; maybe TRBD1 (6 bases). V was pared by 3 bases and J by 3 bases, with 22 bases between. The length of the CDR3 is 17 residues. From germline, CDR1 is SGHRS and CDR2 YFSETQ.

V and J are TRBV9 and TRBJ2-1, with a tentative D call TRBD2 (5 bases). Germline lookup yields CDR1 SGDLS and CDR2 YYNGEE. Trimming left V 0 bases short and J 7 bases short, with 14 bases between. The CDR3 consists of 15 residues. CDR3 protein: CASSVGPETGNEQFF. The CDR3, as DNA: TGTGCCAGCAGCGTAGGCCCGGAGACGGGAAATGAGCAGTTCTTC.

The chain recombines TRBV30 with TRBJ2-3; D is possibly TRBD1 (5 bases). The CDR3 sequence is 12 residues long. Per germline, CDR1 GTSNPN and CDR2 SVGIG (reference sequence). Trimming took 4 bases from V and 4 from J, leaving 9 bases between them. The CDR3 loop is CAWTLTADTQYF. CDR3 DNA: TGTGCCTGGACGCTGACAGCAGATACGCAGTATTTT.

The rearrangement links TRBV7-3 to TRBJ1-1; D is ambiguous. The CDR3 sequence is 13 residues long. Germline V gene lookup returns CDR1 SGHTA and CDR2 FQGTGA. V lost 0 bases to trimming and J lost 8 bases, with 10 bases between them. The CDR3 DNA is TGTGCCAGCAGCTTAACGTTCCAGGTCGAAGCTTTCTTT. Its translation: CASSLTFQVEAFF. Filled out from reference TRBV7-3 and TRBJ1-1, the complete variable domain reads GAGVSQTPSNKVTEKGKYVELRCDPISGHTALYWYRQSLGQGPEFLIYFQGTGAADDSGLPNDRFFAVRPEGSVSTLKIQRTERGDSAVYLCASSLTFQVEAFFGQGTRLTVV.

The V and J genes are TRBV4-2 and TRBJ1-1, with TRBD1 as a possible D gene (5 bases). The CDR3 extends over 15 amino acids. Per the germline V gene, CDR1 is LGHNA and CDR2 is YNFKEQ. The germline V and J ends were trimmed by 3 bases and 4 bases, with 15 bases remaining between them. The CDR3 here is CASSHSLDSSTEAFF. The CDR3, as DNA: TGTGCCAGCAGCCACAGTTTAGACAGCTCCACTGAAGCTTTCTTT.

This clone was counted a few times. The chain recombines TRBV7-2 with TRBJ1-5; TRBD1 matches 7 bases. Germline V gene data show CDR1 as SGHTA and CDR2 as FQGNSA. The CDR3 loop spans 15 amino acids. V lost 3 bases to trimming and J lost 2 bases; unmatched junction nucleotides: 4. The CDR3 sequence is CASSFRTGGNQPQHF. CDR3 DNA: TGTGCCAGCAGCTTCCGGACAGGAGGCAATCAGCCCCAGCATTTT.

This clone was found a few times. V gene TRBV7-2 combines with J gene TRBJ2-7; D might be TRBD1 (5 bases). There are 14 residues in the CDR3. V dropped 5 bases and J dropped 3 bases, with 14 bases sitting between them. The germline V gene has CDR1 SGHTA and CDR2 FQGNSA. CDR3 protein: CASSAGPGLYEQYF. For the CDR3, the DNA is TGTGCCAGCAGCGCCGGACCAGGGCTCTACGAGCAGTACTTC. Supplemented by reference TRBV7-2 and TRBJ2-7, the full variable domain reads GAGVSQSPSNKVTEKGKDVELRCDPISGHTALYWYRQSLGQGLEFLIYFQGNSAPDKSGLPSDRFSAERTGGSVSTLTIQRTQQEDSAVYLCASSAGPGLYEQYFGPGTRLTVT.

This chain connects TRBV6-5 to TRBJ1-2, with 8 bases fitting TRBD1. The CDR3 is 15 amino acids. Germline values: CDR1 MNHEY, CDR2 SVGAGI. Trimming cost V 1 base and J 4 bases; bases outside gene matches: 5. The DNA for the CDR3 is TGTGCCAGCAGTTACTTGGCAGGGGGCGGCTATGGCTACACCTTC. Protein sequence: CASSYLAGGGYGYTF.

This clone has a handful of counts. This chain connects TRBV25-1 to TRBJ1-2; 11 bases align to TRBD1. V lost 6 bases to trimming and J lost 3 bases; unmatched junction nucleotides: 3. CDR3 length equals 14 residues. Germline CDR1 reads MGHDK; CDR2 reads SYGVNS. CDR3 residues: CASRWTGGHYGYTF. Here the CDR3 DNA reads TGTGCCAGCAGATGGACAGGGGGCCACTATGGCTACACCTTC.

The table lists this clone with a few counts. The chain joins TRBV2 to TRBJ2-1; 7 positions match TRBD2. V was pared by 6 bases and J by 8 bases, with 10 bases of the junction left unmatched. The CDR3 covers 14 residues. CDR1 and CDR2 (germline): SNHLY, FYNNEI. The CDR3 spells CASRWDYPGDEQFF. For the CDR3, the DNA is TGTGCCAGCAGGTGGGACTACCCCGGGGATGAGCAGTTCTTC.